These 5 T cell receptor beta chains were all obtained from the same sample, sequenced in a study of shared clonotypes between healthy human individuals. Profiled with immunoSEQ multiplex PCR; TCRdb holds only in-frame clones, not every one. In the table there are roughly 1 million clones, about 75% of which are singletons. The source material was memory CD4+ T cells sorted from blood. Indicated subset: CD45RA-negative fraction. The receptors derive from a man between 18 and 35 years old in good health.

The rearrangement joins TRBV10-3 to TRBJ1-4; a possible D gene is TRBD1 (6 bases). The germline gives CDR1 ENHRY, CDR2 SYGVKD. V was clipped by 8 bases and J by 7 bases, with 29 bases between them. CDR3 size: 18 residues. CDR3 residues: CAIESEGGSDISGEKLFF. The CDR3 nucleotides are TGTGCCATCGAATCCGAGGGGGGATCGGACATAAGTGGTGAAAAACTGTTTTTT.

On this clone itself: At the DNA level, this CDR3 is encoded by other sequences in the same sample as well. The gene calls are TRBV5-4 and TRBJ2-5; D ambiguous. The CDR3 covers 13 residues. Trimming shortened V by 2 bases and J by 2 bases, and 7 bases separated the two germline ends. The germline V gene encodes CDR1 SGHNT and CDR2 YYREEE (reference sequence). In nucleotides, the CDR3 is TGTGCCAGCAGCTTAGCCCGGCAAGAGACCCAGTACTTC. This codes for CASSLARQETQYF.

This chain uses TRBV5-1 with TRBJ2-3; 8 bases are a match to TRBD2. With 4 bases clipped from V and 4 bases from J, the junction kept 11 bases outside the gene matches. The CDR3 totals 16 residues. CDR1 and CDR2 from the germline V gene are SGHRS and YFSETQ. Here the CDR3 reads CASSPRISGTADTQYF. The DNA for the CDR3 is TGCGCCAGCAGCCCCCGCATTAGCGGGACGGCAGATACGCAGTATTTT. Full variable domain (rest looked up from reference TRBV5-1 and TRBJ2-3): KAGVTQTPRYLIKTRGQQVTLSCSPISGHRSVSWYQQTPGQGLQFLFEYFSETQRNKGNFPGRFSGRQFSNSRSEMNVSTLELGDSALYLCASSPRISGTADTQYFGPGTRLTVL.

Details on this clone: Within the sample, other DNA sequences also encode this same CDR3. The chain couples TRBV7-2 to TRBJ2-7; D uncertain. The germline V and J ends were trimmed by 5 bases and 5 bases, with 10 bases remaining between them. Germline CDR1 SGHTA, CDR2 FQGNSA. There are 12 residues in the CDR3. In DNA, the CDR3 is TGTGCCAGCAGCCAGGTAGGGAACGAGCAGTACTTC. It codes for CASSQVGNEQYF.

This chain links TRBV6-4 with TRBJ2-1; D gene unclear. The CDR3 contains 10 residues. The germline V and J ends were trimmed by 6 bases and 7 bases, with 4 bases remaining between them. CDR1 is MRHNA, CDR2 SNTAGT, per germline. The CDR3 bases are TGTGCCAGCAGACAAAATGAGCAGTTCTTC. Protein: CASRQNEQFF.